Listed below are T cell receptor beta chains from one sample, sequenced in a study of STAT3 mutations in large granular lymphocyte leukemia. Sequenced by immunoSEQ multiplex PCR; TCRdb stores in-frame clones only, minus some. The repertoire holds about 1,600 clones, with 85% to 90% as singletons. Specimen: peripheral blood mononuclear cells. These receptors all come from a woman in her forties with T-cell large granular lymphocyte leukemia. Some clones in this sample may be carry-over from other donors' samples. Each CDR3 is given without its conserved first and last residue.

V: TRBV4-1; J: TRBJ1-2; CDR3: ASSQGQGADGYT
V: TRBV2; J: TRBJ1-1; CDR3: ASIQDPGRRTEAF
V: TRBV7-9; J: TRBJ2-7; CDR3: ASSWTVSYEQY
V: TRBV30; J: TRBJ2-5; CDR3: AWSVGGPQETQY
V: TRBV30; J: TRBJ1-2; CDR3: AWRYRDREISGYT
V: TRBV5-1; J: TRBJ2-5; CDR3: ASSLGVGTQETQY
V: TRBV30; J: TRBJ2-7; CDR3: AWSVGGYYEQY
V: TRBV10-2; J: TRBJ2-7; CDR3: ASSESTGLTYEQY
V: TRBV6-5; J: TRBJ2-7; CDR3: ASSRTSGYEQY
V: TRBV5-4; J: TRBJ2-7; CDR3: ASSLASRGSYEQY
V: TRBV5-4; J: TRBJ1-2; CDR3: ASSSSGGISYGYT
V: TRBV5-4; J: TRBJ1-2; CDR3: ASSPDRVYGYT
V: TRBV5-8; J: TRBJ1-1; CDR3: ASSFPQGNTEAF
V: TRBV27; J: TRBJ1-4; CDR3: ASSAGGEKLF
V: TRBV6-6; J: TRBJ2-7; CDR3: ASSLAGESYEQY
V: TRBV5-4; J: TRBJ2-1; CDR3: AARADSYNEQF
V: TRBV2; J: TRBJ1-4; CDR3: ASKGQNEKLF
V: TRBV4-2; J: TRBJ2-7; CDR3: ASSQDPGQGFYEQY
V: TRBV7-9; J: TRBJ2-7; CDR3: ASSAAPGTPNYEQY
V: TRBV28; J: TRBJ2-7; CDR3: ASSLGGPGLAGGYEQY
V: TRBV30; J: TRBJ1-2; CDR3: AWSPNREGYT
V: TRBV5-6; J: TRBJ2-5; CDR3: ASSLPAAGQTQY
V: TRBV6-6; J: TRBJ1-2; CDR3: ASTQVGYGYT
V: TRBV29-1; J: TRBJ2-7; CDR3: SVGDEPSGQY
V: TRBV25-1; J: TRBJ1-2; CDR3: ASSETWTGGGGYT
V: TRBV7-9; J: TRBJ1-2; CDR3: ASSQSNNYGYT
V: TRBV30; J: TRBJ1-2; CDR3: AWDHGGYT
V: TRBV30; J: TRBJ2-5; CDR3: AWSRGQGQETQY
V: TRBV7-9; J: TRBJ1-2; CDR3: ASSPLGQEPYGYT
V: TRBV6-1; J: TRBJ1-1; CDR3: ASSFRDRDTEAF
V: TRBV27; J: TRBJ2-7; CDR3: ASSFGGRTYEQY
V: TRBV29-1; J: TRBJ1-1; CDR3: SVCTQGDTEAF
V: TRBV5-1; J: TRBJ1-2; CDR3: ASSSGTGRYGYT
V: TRBV25-1; J: TRBJ2-5; CDR3: ASSVGYGRETQY
V: TRBV6-6; J: TRBJ1-1; CDR3: ASSYRNTEAF
V: TRBV18; J: TRBJ2-7; CDR3: ASSPAGNYEQY
V: TRBV30; J: TRBJ1-5; CDR3: AWSLGRAQPQH
V: TRBV30; J: TRBJ1-2; CDR3: AWRDFWVGYT
V: TRBV18; J: TRBJ2-1; CDR3: ASSSGGRNEQF
V: TRBV25-1; J: TRBJ1-4; CDR3: ASSDTLKGGDEKLF
V: TRBV5-1; J: TRBJ2-1; CDR3: ATALTQVSAGIEQF
V: TRBV30; J: TRBJ2-3; CDR3: ACSTGDRADTQY
V: TRBV5-1; J: TRBJ2-5; CDR3: ASSDGAAQETQY
V: TRBV7-9; J: TRBJ2-5; CDR3: ASSLGDRGLRETQY
V: TRBV2; J: TRBJ1-1; CDR3: ASSSGQLSPAEAF
V: TRBV27; J: TRBJ1-2; CDR3: ASSPLMRGRDGYT
V: TRBV29-1; J: TRBJ2-1; CDR3: SVAAATSENEQF
V: TRBV18; J: TRBJ2-1; CDR3: ASSPKTPGQGANNEQF
V: TRBV7-8; J: TRBJ1-5; CDR3: ASSRGAGGAQPQH
V: TRBV10-3; J: TRBJ1-1; CDR3: AIREGQGPEAF
V: TRBV6-4; J: TRBJ1-6; CDR3: ASSDSTGGNSPLH
V: TRBV15; J: TRBJ2-7; CDR3: ATSSGQGPYEQY
V: TRBV18; J: TRBJ1-2; CDR3: ASSPGTGGSGNYGYT